This T cell receptor (beta chain) came from a study of beta chain features in type 1 diabetes. As for the study in general: The samples had approximately 100,000,000 sorted cells examined in all.

The isolated RNA, all of it, was reverse transcribed, so expressed TCRB transcripts were what got sequenced. Generated by immunoSEQ multiplex PCR, the TCRdb table keeps only in-frame clones and is missing some. In the table there are about 300,000 clones, under 8.5% of which are singletons. Whole-study results and caveats: Unsettled here was the matter of whether HLA type influences TCRB rearrangement.

Regarding this clone: Its matching antigen is unknown.

The germline V gene has CDR1 KGHSH and CDR2 LQKENI. Trimming removed 2 bases from V and 9 bases from J, with 14 bases in between. The CDR3 extends over 15 amino acids. Specimen: central memory CD4+ T cells from blood. This TCR was recovered from a woman under 30 in good health. The chain couples TRBV18 to TRBJ1-6; possibly TRBD1 for D (5 bases). CDR3 in DNA: TGTGCCAGCTCACCAGACGGGGGAGTCGGTTCACCCCTCCACTTT. Protein sequence: CASSPDGGVGSPLHF.